This is a list of T cell receptor beta chains from one sample in a study of cytomegalovirus exposure and HLA in healthy donors. Repertoires were generated with immunoSEQ multiplex PCR, while TCRdb's copy carries only in-frame clones and drops some. The sample has roughly 180,000 clones; 70% to 90% are singletons. The material sequenced was PBMCs. All receptors derive from a male donor in good health and CMV-seronegative. Each CDR3 is given with its conserved first and last residue. A D gene is named only where the DNA matches it firmly. Only some rows state a clone size, as once, few, many or a class for expanded clones.

d_call	v_call	j_call	clone_size	cdr3_aa	cdr3_nt
TRBD2	TRBV6-1	TRBJ2-7	NA	CATAAGDPWHEQYF	TGTGCCACTGCGGCGGGGGACCCCTGGCACGAGCAGTACTTC
NA	TRBV7-9	TRBJ1-2	NA	CASSRDTDNYGYTF	TGTGCCAGCAGCCGGGATACAGATAACTATGGCTACACCTTC
TRBD1	TRBV27	TRBJ2-2	once	CASSLPGQGGLFF	TGTGCCAGCAGTTTACCGGGACAGGGGGGGCTGTTTTTT
TRBD2	TRBV4-1	TRBJ2-1	NA	CASRTTGGENEQFF	TGCGCCAGCAGGACGACGGGAGGGGAGAATGAGCAGTTCTTC
TRBD2	TRBV23-1	TRBJ2-2	NA	CASSQSGLAGEAVPGELFF	TGCGCCAGCAGTCAATCGGGACTAGCGGGAGAGGCTGTTCCCGGGGAGCTGTTTTTT
TRBD2	TRBV4-2	TRBJ2-3	NA	CASSQSKAGGSTDTQYF	TGTGCCAGCAGCCAATCAAAGGCGGGGGGGAGCACAGATACGCAGTATTTT
TRBD2	TRBV10-3	TRBJ2-7	NA	CAHSAGGPYEQYF	TGTGCCCACTCAGCGGGAGGGCCCTACGAGCAGTACTTC
NA	TRBV9	TRBJ2-3	NA	CASSPKIGLSTDTQYF	TGTGCCAGCAGCCCCAAGATCGGGTTGAGCACAGATACGCAGTATTTT
TRBD1	TRBV15	TRBJ2-2	once	CATSPGQGAGYTGELFF	TGTGCCACCAGCCCGGGACAGGGGGCCGGGTACACCGGGGAGCTGTTTTTT
TRBD2	TRBV13	TRBJ2-7	NA	CASSLTSGPSSYEQYF	TGTGCCAGCAGCTTAACTAGCGGTCCTAGCTCCTACGAGCAGTACTTC
NA	TRBV7-3	TRBJ2-7	NA	CASSLGSGNHYEQYF	TGTGCCAGCAGCTTAGGTTCCGGGAACCACTACGAGCAGTACTTC
TRBD1	TRBV19	TRBJ2-7	NA	CASTPGTAISYEQYF	TGTGCCAGTACCCCCGGGACAGCCATCTCCTACGAGCAGTACTTC
TRBD2	TRBV29-1	TRBJ2-3	once	CSVLLNSGGITDTQYF	TGCAGCGTTCTCCTAAATAGCGGGGGGATCACAGATACGCAGTATTTT
NA	TRBV7-2	TRBJ2-3	NA	CASSYSRRGTTTDTQYF	TGTGCCAGCAGCTACAGTAGACGAGGGACAACTACAGATACGCAGTATTTT
TRBD1	TRBV6-5	TRBJ1-2	NA	CASRTGMANYGYTF	TGTGCCAGCAGGACAGGGATGGCTAACTATGGCTACACCTTC
NA	TRBV28	TRBJ2-7	NA	CASRPGTGIYEQYF	TGTGCCAGCAGACCCGGGACTGGAATCTACGAGCAGTACTTC
TRBD2	TRBV28	TRBJ2-5	NA	CASSQNQAGTTRTQYF	TGTGCCAGCAGTCAAAATCAAGCCGGGACTACCCGAACTCAGTACTTC
TRBD2	TRBV5-1	TRBJ2-3	NA	CASSLISGGTDTQYF	TGCGCCAGCAGCTTAATTAGCGGGGGTACAGATACGCAGTATTTT
NA	TRBV5-1	TRBJ1-1	NA	CASSLDPLTDMNTEAFF	TGCGCCAGCAGCTTGGACCCCCTGACAGACATGAACACTGAAGCTTTCTTT
TRBD1	TRBV7-9	TRBJ2-2	NA	CASSPSDRATGELFF	TGTGCCAGCAGCCCCTCGGACAGGGCGACCGGGGAGCTGTTTTTT
NA	TRBV29-1	TRBJ2-7	NA	CSVEGGGTTYEQYF	TGCAGCGTTGAGGGGGGAGGGACAACCTACGAGCAGTACTTC
NA	TRBV6-6	TRBJ2-3	NA	CASRKPPGRGTDTQYF	TGTGCCAGCAGAAAACCCCCCGGCAGGGGCACAGATACGCAGTATTTT
TRBD1	TRBV2	TRBJ1-2	NA	CASREQGAAGGYTF	TGTGCCAGCAGGGAACAGGGGGCTGCGGGAGGCTACACCTTC
NA	TRBV7-6	TRBJ1-5	NA	CASSLGGDRPQHF	TGTGCCAGCAGCTTGGGGGGGGATCGGCCCCAGCATTTT
NA	TRBV6-5	TRBJ1-2	once	CASSLGLNYGYPF	TGTGCCAGCAGCCTCGGACTTAACTATGGCTACCCCTTC
NA	TRBV19	TRBJ1-2	NA	CASTLEEGWGYTF	TGTGCCAGTACCCTCGAGGAGGGGTGGGGCTACACCTTC
NA	TRBV2	TRBJ2-2	NA	CASSEQGLERTGELFF	TGTGCCAGCAGTGAACAGGGACTCGAACGCACCGGGGAGCTGTTTTTT
NA	TRBV18	TRBJ2-5	NA	CASSPSVKDSQETQYF	TGTGCCAGCTCACCCTCGGTTAAGGACAGCCAAGAGACCCAGTACTTC
TRBD2	TRBV5-4	TRBJ2-7	NA	CASSPGRTSGATYEQYF	TGTGCCAGCAGCCCAGGACGGACTAGCGGGGCCACCTACGAGCAGTACTTC
TRBD2	TRBV12-5	TRBJ2-1	once	CASGRGTSGGNEQFF	TGTGCTAGTGGTAGGGGGACTAGCGGGGGGAATGAGCAGTTCTTC
TRBD1	TRBV4-1	TRBJ1-2	NA	CASSQAGTDYGYTF	TGCGCCAGCAGCCAAGCCGGGACAGACTATGGCTACACCTTC
NA	TRBV29-1	TRBJ2-3	NA	CSVERGTDTQYF	TGCAGCGTTGAGAGGGGCACAGATACGCAGTATTTT
TRBD1	TRBV19	TRBJ1-4	NA	CASSGRQGATNEKLFF	TGTGCCAGTAGTGGACGCCAGGGGGCAACTAATGAAAAACTGTTTTTT
NA	TRBV28	TRBJ1-6	few	CASSLQALNSPLHF	TGTGCCAGCAGTTTACAGGCTCTCAATTCACCCCTCCACTTT